This T cell receptor (beta chain) originates from a study of T cells in localized non-small cell lung cancer. Sequenced by immunoSEQ multiplex PCR; TCRdb stores in-frame clones only, minus some. The data hold about 31,000 clones, with approximately 94% observed a single time. Trimming removed 4 bases at V and 4 bases at J, with 12 bases between. This CDR3 region has 15 residues. The germline V gene has CDR1 SGHRS and CDR2 YFSETQ. This sample comprised peripheral blood, obtained before any cancer treatment. V and J are TRBV5-1 and TRBJ2-6; D not certain. The TCR comes from a woman aged 40-69 years with stage I lung adenocarcinoma. The CDR3: CASSPSTLGANVLTF. The CDR3 nucleotides are TGCGCCAGCAGCCCCTCCACGTTGGGGGCCAACGTCCTGACTTTC.